This entry is about one TCR beta chain. This record belongs to a study of cytomegalovirus exposure and HLA in healthy donors. Sequenced by immunoSEQ multiplex PCR; TCRdb stores in-frame clones only, minus some. Here the sample spans about 110,000 clones, almost 90% being singletons. In germline, CDR1 is SGHRS, CDR2 YFSETQ. There are 15 residues in the CDR3. The V end lost 4 bases, the J end lost 0 bases, and 11 bases lay between the germline ends. The receptor was isolated from a woman in her late teens or twenties in good health and CMV-seronegative. The sequenced sample was PBMCs. This chain uses TRBV5-1 with TRBJ2-1, with D possibly TRBD2 on 6 matching bases. The CDR3 loop is CASSLQGGSYNEQFF. The CDR3 DNA reads TGCGCCAGCAGCCTTCAGGGAGGCTCCTACAATGAGCAGTTCTTC.